One sample yielded the 11 T cell receptor beta chains listed below, sequenced in a study of identifying expanded T cells in peripheral blood. Repertoires were generated with immunoSEQ multiplex PCR, while TCRdb's copy carries only in-frame clones and drops some. The profile shows about 100,000 clones, approximately 88% of them singletons. Material: blood. These receptors were collected from a person aged 18 to 75 in good health.

The chain recombines TRBV30 with TRBJ2-2; TRBD2 might be the D (6 bases). This CDR3 is 16 amino acids long. Germline-derived CDR1 and CDR2 are GTSNPN and SVGIG (reference sequence). Trimming took 1 base from V and 2 from J, leaving 14 bases between them. The CDR3: CAWSAYSGVNTGELFF. In nucleotides, the CDR3 is TGTGCCTGGAGTGCCTATAGCGGAGTAAACACCGGGGAGCTGTTTTTT.

The genes are TRBV11-3 and TRBJ1-2; a weak D match, TRBD1 (5 bases). The ends were cut back, 5 bases at V and 3 bases at J, with 22 bases in the middle. The CDR3 runs 17 residues. Germline V gene lookup returns CDR1 SGHNT and CDR2 YENEEA. The CDR3 loop is CASSRGLNVRGHYGYTF. CDR3 DNA: TGTGCCAGCAGCCGAGGGCTAAACGTTAGGGGACACTATGGCTACACCTTC. The variable domain in full, completed from reference TRBV11-3 and TRBJ1-2, reads EAGVVQSPRYKIIEKKQPVAFWCNPISGHNTLYWYLQNLGQGPELLIRYENEEAVDDSQLPKDRFSAERLKGVDSTLKIQPAELGDSAVYLCASSRGLNVRGHYGYTFGSGTRLTVV.

This clone has a handful of counts. The chain couples TRBV14 to TRBJ2-7, with 12 bases aligning to TRBD2. The J segment lost 7 bases and the V segment lost 3 bases, leaving 7 bases of the junction unmatched. Germline CDR1 SGHDN, CDR2 FVKESK. The CDR3 spans 15 residues. The chain's CDR3 is CASSHMRTSGAEQYF. The CDR3 nucleotides are TGTGCCAGCAGCCACATGAGGACTAGCGGGGCGGAGCAGTACTTC.

This clone was picked up a small number of times. The V and J genes are TRBV10-3 and TRBJ1-6; a possible D gene is TRBD1 (6 bases). The CDR3 has 13 residues. V lost 7 bases and J lost 7, with 11 bases in between. Germline V CDR1 and CDR2: ENHRY, SYGVKD. The CDR3 DNA reads as TGTGCCATCACCTCAGGGGAGAATTCACCCCTCCACTTT. As protein: CAITSGENSPLHF.

V gene TRBV5-1 combines with J gene TRBJ2-1; D may be TRBD2 (5 bases). Trimming removed 4 bases at V and 4 bases at J, with 15 bases between. The CDR3 sequence is 15 residues long. CDR1 is SGHRS and CDR2 is YFSETQ in the germline V gene. In DNA, the CDR3 is TGCGCCAGCAGCCCCGGGAATCCAGGATACAATGAGCAGTTCTTC. This sequence encodes CASSPGNPGYNEQFF.

There are a few counts of this clone. This chain connects TRBV10-3 to TRBJ1-2; D is unclear. Trimming cost V 3 bases and J 4 bases, with 6 bases left between them. The CDR3 runs to 12 residues. Per germline, CDR1 ENHRY and CDR2 SYGVKD. The CDR3 bases are TGTGCCATCAGTGAAGGAGGCTATGGCTACACCTTC. Amino acids: CAISEGGYGYTF.

J is TRBJ2-7 and V is TRBV5-1, with TRBD2 identical over 9 bases. This CDR3 has 16 residues. Trimming took 3 bases from V and 1 from J; bases not matched to a gene: 8. CDR1 and CDR2 from the germline V gene are SGHRS and YFSETQ. DNA of the CDR3: TGCGCCAGCAGCTCGGCCCAGACTAGCGGATCCTACGAGCAGTACTTC. It encodes CASSSAQTSGSYEQYF.

This chain links TRBV5-1 with TRBJ1-1; D ambiguous. This CDR3 is built from 15 residues. CDR1 SGHRS and CDR2 YFSETQ come from the germline V gene. Deletions cut 5 bases from V and 3 bases from J, with 17 bases between. CDR3 region: CASRAGFLHDTEAFF. CDR3 sequence (DNA): TGCGCCAGCAGGGCGGGGTTTCTTCATGACACTGAAGCTTTCTTT.

The chain uses TRBV27 and TRBJ2-7, with a tentative D call TRBD1 (5 bases). Germline values: CDR1 MNHEY, CDR2 SMNVEV (reference sequence). V lost 4 bases to trimming and J lost 3 bases, with 19 bases between them. The CDR3 runs 16 residues. DNA of the CDR3: TGTGCCAGCAGTTCACTCAGTAACAGGATTCGCTACGAGCAGTACTTC. Its protein is CASSSLSNRIRYEQYF.

The chain joins TRBV9 to TRBJ1-2; a possible D gene is TRBD1 (5 bases). V was trimmed by 3 bases and J by 4 bases, leaving 16 bases between them. This CDR3 comprises 15 residues. Germline V lookup: CDR1 SGDLS, CDR2 YYNGEE. Here the CDR3 DNA reads TGTGCCAGCAGCGACGAAACGGGACTCGGCTATGGCTACACCTTC. It codes for CASSDETGLGYGYTF.

This clone was counted a single time. This chain connects TRBV12-5 to TRBJ2-2; TRBD2 matches 13 bases. Germline V gene sequence: CDR1 LGHNT, CDR2 FRNRAP. The junction had 7 bases not matched to a gene; V was cut back by 5 bases and J by 4 bases. The CDR3 runs 17 residues. The CDR3 spells CASGLLAGGPGTGELFF. Here the CDR3 DNA reads TGTGCTAGTGGTCTACTAGCGGGAGGGCCAGGCACCGGGGAGCTGTTTTTT.